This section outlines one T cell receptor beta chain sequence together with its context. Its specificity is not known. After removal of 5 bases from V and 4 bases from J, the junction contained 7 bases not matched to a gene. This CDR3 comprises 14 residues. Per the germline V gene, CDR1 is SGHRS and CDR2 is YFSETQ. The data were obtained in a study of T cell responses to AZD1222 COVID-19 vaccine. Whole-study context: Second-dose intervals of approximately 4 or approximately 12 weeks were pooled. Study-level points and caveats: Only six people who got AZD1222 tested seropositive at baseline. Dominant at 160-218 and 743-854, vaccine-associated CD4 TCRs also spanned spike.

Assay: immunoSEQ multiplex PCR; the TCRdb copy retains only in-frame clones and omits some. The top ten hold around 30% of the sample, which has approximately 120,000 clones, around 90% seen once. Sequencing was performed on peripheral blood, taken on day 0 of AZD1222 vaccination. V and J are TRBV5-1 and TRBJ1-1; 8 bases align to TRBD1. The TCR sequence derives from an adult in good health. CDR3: CASSPDRVRTEAFF. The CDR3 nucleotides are TGCGCCAGCAGTCCGGACAGGGTTCGCACTGAAGCTTTCTTT.